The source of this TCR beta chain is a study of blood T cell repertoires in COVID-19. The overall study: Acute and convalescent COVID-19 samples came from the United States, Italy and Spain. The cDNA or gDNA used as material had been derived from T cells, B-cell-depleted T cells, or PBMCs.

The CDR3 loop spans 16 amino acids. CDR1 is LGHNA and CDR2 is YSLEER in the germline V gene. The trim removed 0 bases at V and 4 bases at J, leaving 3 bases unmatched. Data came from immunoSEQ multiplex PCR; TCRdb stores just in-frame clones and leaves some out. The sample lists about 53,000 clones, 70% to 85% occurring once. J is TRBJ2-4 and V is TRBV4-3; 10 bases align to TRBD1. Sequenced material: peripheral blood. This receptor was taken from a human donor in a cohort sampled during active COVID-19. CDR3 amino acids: CASSQDLGQGKNIQYF. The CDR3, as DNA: TGCGCCAGCAGCCAAGACCTGGGACAGGGGAAAAACATTCAGTACTTC.